This T cell receptor beta chain was documented in a study of CD8 T cells in ankylosing spondylitis. Concerning this clonotype: The antigen remains undetermined.

Study-level points and caveats: Earlier work had already found some motif variants in reactive arthritis synovial fluid and blood. Those disease-linked clones were CD8+; they were also relatively rare in peripheral blood.

Trimming shortened V by 0 bases and J by 4 bases, and 4 bases separated the two germline ends. Germline CDR1 reads SGDLS; CDR2 reads YYNGEE. The CDR3 length is 12 residues. TCRdb passed the 5' RACE reads through MiXCR, listing each CDR3 protein once. The sample carries some 250,000 distinct CDR3 sequences, around 25% recorded once. The genes are TRBV9 and TRBJ2-5; D is unresolved. The sequenced sample consisted of blood, either unsorted or a sorted T cell fraction (not recorded which). The TCR originated in a male donor with ankylosing spondylitis or in good health (not recorded which). The CDR3 protein is CASSVGSETQYF. The CDR3 DNA reads TGTGCCAGCAGCGTAGGATCAGAGACCCAGTACTTC.